These 7 T cell receptor beta chains share one sample of origin, sequenced in a study of T cell clonotyping in hematopoietic cell transplantation. Here immunoSEQ multiplex PCR was the method, and the copy in TCRdb shows in-frame clones only, minus some. This table holds some 40,000 clones, roughly 94% found once. The sample taken for sequencing was peripheral blood mononuclear cells. The receptor set was obtained from a woman in her fifties or sixties in good health. Some clones in this sample may be carry-over from other donors' samples.

The rearrangement joins TRBV7-9 to TRBJ1-2; D is uncertain. The CDR3 has 14 residues. The ends were cut back, 4 bases at V and 8 bases at J, with 17 bases in the middle. Looked up from germline, CDR1 is SEHNR and CDR2 is FQNEAQ (reference sequence). CDR3 DNA sequence: TGTGCCAGCAGCTCGTTACAGAAACCGGGGGGCTACACCTTC. Translating it yields CASSSLQKPGGYTF. The variable domain in full, completed from reference TRBV7-9 and TRBJ1-2, reads DTGVSQNPRHKITKRGQNVTFRCDPISEHNRLYWYRQTLGQGPEFLTYFQNEAQLEKSRLLSDRFSAERPKGSFSTLEIQRTEQGDSAMYLCASSSLQKPGGYTFGSGTRLTVV.

The chain joins TRBV11-2 to TRBJ1-3; 7 positions match TRBD1. V dropped 2 bases and J dropped 5; count of bases not matched to a gene: 9. Germline values: CDR1 SGHAT, CDR2 FQNNGV. The CDR3 spans 16 residues. This chain's CDR3 is CASSLHGTATRNTIYF. The CDR3 DNA is TGTGCCAGCAGCTTACACGGGACAGCCACCAGAAACACCATATATTTT.

V usage is TRBV29-1 and J usage is TRBJ2-5; 12 bases match TRBD2. The CDR3 has 14 residues. V lost 5 bases and J lost 2; bases outside the gene matches: 3. Germline-derived CDR1 and CDR2 are SQVTM and ANQGSEA. The chain's CDR3 is CSVRLAGVQETQYF. The CDR3 DNA follows: TGCAGCGTTCGACTAGCGGGGGTACAAGAGACCCAGTACTTC.

This chain connects TRBV7-8 to TRBJ2-6; 12 nucleotides line up with TRBD1. CDR1 and CDR2 from the germline V gene are SGHVS and FQNEAQ. The CDR3 totals 17 residues. Trimming at V came to 5 bases and at J to 4 bases, leaving 6 bases not matched to a gene. In nucleotides, the CDR3 is TGTGCCAGCAGCCGCGGGACAGGGGGCGCGGGGGCCAACGTCCTGACTTTC. Protein: CASSRGTGGAGANVLTF.

The chain is built from TRBV6-5 and TRBJ1-1; D is uncertain. Trimming cost V 2 bases and J 5 bases, with 9 bases left between them. In germline, CDR1 is MNHEY, CDR2 SVGAGI. The CDR3 covers 13 residues. The CDR3 nucleotides read TGTGCCAGCAGTTACAACGGGAGGACTGAAGCTTTCTTT. Protein sequence: CASSYNGRTEAFF.

The V gene is TRBV5-1, the J gene TRBJ1-1; the D is unclear. V shed 4 bases and J shed 0 bases, with 13 bases lying between them. The CDR3 is 15 residues long. CDR1 is SGHRS and CDR2 is YFSETQ in the germline V gene. The CDR3 region is CASSRVAGLNTEAFF. As DNA, the CDR3 is TGCGCCAGCAGCCGCGTCGCGGGGTTGAACACTGAAGCTTTCTTT.

This clone has just one count. The J gene is TRBJ2-3, the V gene TRBV11-3; D call uncertain. The V end was cut by 3 bases, the J end by 3 bases, with 13 bases between. From germline, CDR1 is SGHNT and CDR2 YENEEA. The CDR3 covers 15 residues. CDR3 sequence reads: CASSFGPTPTDTQYF. Here the CDR3 DNA reads TGTGCCAGCAGCTTTGGGCCCACACCTACAGATACGCAGTATTTT.